Below are 9 T cell receptor beta chains sequenced from a single sample in a study of Ad26.COV2.S vaccination and SARS-CoV-2 variants. The method was immunoSEQ multiplex PCR; TCRdb's version includes in-frame clones alone and lacks a portion of them. This sample carries 300,000 to 350,000 clones, 85% of them seen once, and the ten largest clones take 2% to 2.5%. The treatment is: around 19 received Ad26.COV2.S at low or high dose, single or two shots; 5 received placebo; per-sample allocation not given. Samples analyzed were those drawn on day 63 after the first vaccine or placebo injection. The sample here was peripheral blood, taken in a trial of Ad26.COV2.S vaccine versus placebo. The receptors here all came from a person aged 18-65 years who received the Ad26.COV2.S COVID-19 vaccine or a placebo.

CDR3 bases: TGTGCCAGTAGTCCCGGTGGGGGGACCGCAAACTATGGCTACACCTTC. As protein: CASSPGGGTANYGYTF. The chain recombines TRBV19 with TRBJ1-2, with D possibly matching TRBD1 (5 bases). The CDR3 is 16 residues long. V gave up 5 bases and J gave up 2 bases, with 18 bases separating them. The germline V gene encodes CDR1 LNHDA and CDR2 SQIVND (reference sequence).

V gene TRBV3-1 (or the pseudogene TRBV3-2) combines with J gene TRBJ1-2; D uncertain. Germline CDR1 is LGHDT and CDR2 is YNNKEL (reference sequence). The CDR3 loop spans 12 amino acids. The V end lost 3 bases, the J end lost 8 bases, and 10 bases lay between the germline ends. CDR3 residues: CASSQGWRGYTF. The CDR3 DNA is TGTGCCAGCAGCCAGGGTTGGAGGGGCTACACCTTC.

As regards this clone: Relative to the germline gene, one junction end is altered; a read error may explain this. The chain combines TRBV6-5 with TRBJ1-1; D unresolved. This CDR3 has 11 amino acids. CDR1 MNHEY and CDR2 SVGAGI come from the germline V gene. Here the CDR3 DNA reads TGTGCCTGCAGGAGGAACACTGAAGCTTTCTTT. This codes for CACRRNTEAFF.

The V call is TRBV6-2 or TRBV6-3, the J call TRBJ1-2; D not certain. Germline V gene lookup returns CDR1 MNHEY and CDR2 SVGEGT. Trimming stripped 4 bases from V and 7 bases from J, with 13 bases between. The CDR3 consists of 13 residues. The CDR3 here is CASSSSLFGGYTF. As DNA, the CDR3 is TGTGCCAGCAGTTCGTCACTTTTCGGTGGCTACACCTTC.

The chain recombines TRBV5-6 with TRBJ2-3; tentative D call: TRBD2 (6 bases). In germline, CDR1 is SGHDT, CDR2 YYEEEE. Trimming cost V 1 base and J 4 bases, with 19 bases left between them. The CDR3 spans 17 residues. The CDR3: CASSLMAGRPGADTQYF. Written as DNA, the CDR3 is TGTGCCAGCAGCTTGATGGCTGGCCGTCCGGGGGCAGATACGCAGTATTTT.

The genes are TRBV19 and TRBJ2-7, with TRBD2 matching 8 bases. J gave up 3 bases and V 5 bases, and 6 bases lay outside the gene matches. The germline V gene encodes CDR1 LNHDA and CDR2 SQIVND (reference sequence). This CDR3 region has 14 residues. CDR3 sequence: CASSGGGQGYEQYF. CDR3 DNA sequence: TGTGCCAGTAGTGGCGGGGGGCAAGGCTACGAGCAGTACTTC.

V gene TRBV5-4 combines with J gene TRBJ1-4; D is possibly TRBD1 (6 bases). Per the germline V gene, CDR1 is SGHNT and CDR2 is YYREEE (reference sequence). CDR3 length: 15 residues. Deletions cut 0 bases from V and 8 bases from J, with 14 bases between. The CDR3 reads CASSLDGTIEEKLFF. As DNA, the CDR3 is TGTGCCAGCAGCTTGGATGGGACAATCGAGGAAAAACTGTTTTTT.

The chain couples TRBV14 to TRBJ2-7; D is unclear. V lost 1 base and J 2 bases, leaving 6 bases between the germline ends. Germline assignment: CDR1 SGHDN and CDR2 FVKESK. The CDR3 loop spans 13 amino acids. The CDR3 protein is CASSQAYTYEQYF. CDR3 DNA: TGTGCCAGCAGCCAAGCCTACACCTACGAGCAGTACTTC.

Comment on this clone: The junction departs from the called germline gene at one end, perhaps through a read error. The V and J genes are TRBV7-8 and TRBJ1-5; D possibly corresponds to TRBD1 (6 bases). Germline V gene sequence: CDR1 SGHVS, CDR2 FQNEAQ. The CDR3 is 17 amino acids. As DNA, the CDR3 is TGTACCAGCAGCCGCCGTGGGGGGCAGGGTAGCAATCAGCCCCAGCATTTT. Protein: CTSSRRGGQGSNQPQHF.